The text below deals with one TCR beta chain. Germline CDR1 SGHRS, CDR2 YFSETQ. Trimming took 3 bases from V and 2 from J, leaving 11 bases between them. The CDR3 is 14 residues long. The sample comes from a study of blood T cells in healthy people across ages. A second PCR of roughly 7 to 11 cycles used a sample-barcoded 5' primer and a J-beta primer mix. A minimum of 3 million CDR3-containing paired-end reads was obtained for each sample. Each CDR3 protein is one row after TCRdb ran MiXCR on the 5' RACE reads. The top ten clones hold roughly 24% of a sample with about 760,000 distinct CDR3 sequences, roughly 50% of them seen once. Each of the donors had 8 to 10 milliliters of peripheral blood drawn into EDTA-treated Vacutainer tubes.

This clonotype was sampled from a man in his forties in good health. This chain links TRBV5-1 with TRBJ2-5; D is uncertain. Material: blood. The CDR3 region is CASSSENDQETQYF. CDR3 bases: TGCGCCAGCAGCTCGGAAAATGATCAAGAGACCCAGTACTTC.